This TCR beta chain was identified in a study of T-cell memory formation after mild COVID-19. The V gene's germline CDR1 is SGHTA and CDR2 FQGNSA. This CDR3 contains 15 residues. V was clipped by 5 bases and J by 4 bases, with 17 bases between them. Constant-segment primers served in 5'RACE that generated TCR alpha and TCR beta cDNA libraries bearing sample barcodes and UMIs. TCRdb reprocessed the 5' RACE reads with MiXCR, giving one entry per CDR3 protein. The sample has hundreds of thousands of distinct CDR3 sequences, about 16% seen once. Study-wide results and limits: Confirmation of SARS-CoV-2 specificity was lacking for second-wave clones peaking day 37. Clones that got smaller from day 15 to 85 had even CD4/CD8, while clones growing later tipped toward CD4+. Certain responding clones were present in pre-infection memory, suggesting participation of cross-reactive memory.

Notes on this clonotype: Antigen unknown.

The sequence derives from a young man who had mild COVID-19 (a few samples of this study predate the infection). Cell type and time point are not known. The chain has TRBV7-2 and TRBJ1-1; no clear D gene. Sequenced: PBMCs or a T cell subset sorted from them (not recorded which). Here the CDR3 reads CASSPRPGSSTEAFF. The CDR3 DNA reads as TGTGCCAGCAGCCCGCGCCCAGGTTCGAGCACTGAAGCTTTCTTT.